This T cell receptor beta chain was obtained from a study of T cell responses to AZD1222 COVID-19 vaccine (dated by TCRdb to 2020 to 2022). A note on the overall study: TCR sequencing covered some 240 trial participants: about 210 given two doses of AZD1222 and 26 given two doses of MenACWY control vaccine. Enrollment into the trials was organized by age into subgroups of 18-55, 56-69 and 70-plus years, and those subgroups contained roughly 140, 27 and 60 TCR-sequenced participants, respectively. Findings and caveats that apply to the study as a whole: The vaccine-associated CD4 TCRs covered the entire spike protein, and the dominant responses fell in regions 160-218 and 743-854. Conclusions about previously exposed vaccinees were limited because only six or seven AZD1222 recipients were SARS-CoV-2 seropositive at baseline. Participants were mostly white British and included more females than males, and it was suggested by the authors that clonal diversity may have been underestimated. Epitopes outside the regions mutated in the B.1.351 and B.1.1.7 variants were reportedly recognized by nearly half of the unique spike-specific TCRs. In the small 56-69-year group, the increase in depth fell short of significance, most likely because of low power. No day 14 peak-response samples were available, so repertoires were characterized only after the peak T cell response. Spike-specific TCR breadth and depth rose significantly after two AZD1222 doses compared with day 0 and with MenACWY recipients.

The time point tag for this specimen amounts to: about 28 days (+/-7) after the second vaccine dose. AZD1222 recipients with second doses at about 4 weeks or about 12 weeks were pooled, because spike-specific TCR depth and breadth did not differ between schedules. The vaccinee samples were drawn from two UK trials, COV001 and COV002, one of which was a single-blind randomized controlled phase 2/3 trial testing AZD1222 (ChAdOx1 nCoV-19) in healthy adults. For TCRbeta chain sequencing, PBMC samples were collected from trial participants at day 0 and at day 28 after the second dose. V lost 4 bases and J lost 2 bases, and the count of bases not matched to a germline gene is 7. Reading from cysteine to phenylalanine, the CDR3 counts 15 amino acids. Only the CDR3 part of the read is kept: 45 bases, read in frame from the first base. The CDR3 regions of human TCRbeta chains were analyzed by immunosequencing. In the authors' own workflow: Repertoire TCRs were matched against a reference library of SARS-CoV-2-specific TCRs generated with the MIRA antigen-specificity platform. Breadth was defined as the fraction of unique TCRs that were SARS-CoV-2-associated, and depth was defined as the fraction of total T cells that were SARS-CoV-2-associated. Using the MIRA data, each spike-specific TCR was assigned both to the spike region to which the TCR was reactive and to a CD4 or CD8 class. Log10-transformed breadth and depth values were compared by one-way ANOVA with Sidak's multiple comparisons tests. TCRdb took over this immuneACCESS table, retaining in-frame rearrangements with V and J assigned. Such tables are incomplete; in checked studies, under half of the missing clones stem from an unresolved V gene, and the remainder is unexplained. V and J calls and clone size are as listed in that table; D and trimming were resolved from the DNA. The sample table shows about 100,000 clones, and approximately 90% are seen once. 6.5% to 10% of the sample comes from the top ten.

This clone was detected once. Its antigen is still unknown. Base qualities were left out, and no much larger clone turns up one base away. The starting material was peripheral blood, obtained 28 days after the second AZD1222 dose. The clonotype was recovered from an adult who received the AZD1222 COVID-19 vaccine. Recombination joined TRBV23-1 with TRBJ1-2; TRBD1 lines up with 7 middle nucleotides. TRBV23-1 carries the ORF label, with uncertain function. At the DNA level, the sequence is TGCGCCAGCAGTCCTCCGGGACAGAGGAACTATGGCTACACCTTC. This is translated as CASSPPGQRNYGYTF.